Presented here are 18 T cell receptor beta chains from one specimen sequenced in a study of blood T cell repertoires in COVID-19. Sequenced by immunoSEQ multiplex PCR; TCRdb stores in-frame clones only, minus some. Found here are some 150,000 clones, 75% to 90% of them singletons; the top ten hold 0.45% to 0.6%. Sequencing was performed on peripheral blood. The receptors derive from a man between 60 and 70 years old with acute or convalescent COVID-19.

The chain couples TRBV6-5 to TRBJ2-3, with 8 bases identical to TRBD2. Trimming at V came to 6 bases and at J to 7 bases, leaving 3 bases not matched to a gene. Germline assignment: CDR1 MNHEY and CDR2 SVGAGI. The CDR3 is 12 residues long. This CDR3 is CASSGGGNTQYF. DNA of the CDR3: TGTGCCAGCAGCGGGGGGGGAAATACGCAGTATTTT.

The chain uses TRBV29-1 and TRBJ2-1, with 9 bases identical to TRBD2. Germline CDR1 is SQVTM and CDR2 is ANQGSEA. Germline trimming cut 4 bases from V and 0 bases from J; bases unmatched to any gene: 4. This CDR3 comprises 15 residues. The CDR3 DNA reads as TGCAGCGTTGGGTTAGCGGGAGTCTCCTACAATGAGCAGTTCTTC. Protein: CSVGLAGVSYNEQFF.

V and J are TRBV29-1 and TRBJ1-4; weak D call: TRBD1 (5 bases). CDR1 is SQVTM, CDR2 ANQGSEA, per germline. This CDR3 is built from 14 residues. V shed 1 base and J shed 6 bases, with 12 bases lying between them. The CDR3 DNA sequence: TGCAGCGTTGAAGGGGCAGGGAACGATGAAAAACTGTTTTTT. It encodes CSVEGAGNDEKLFF.

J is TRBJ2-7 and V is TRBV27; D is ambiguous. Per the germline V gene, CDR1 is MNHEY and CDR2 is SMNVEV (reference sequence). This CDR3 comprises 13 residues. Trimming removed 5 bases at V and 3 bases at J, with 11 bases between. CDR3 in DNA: TGTGCCAGCAGTGCCCGAGAGTTCTACGAGCAGTACTTC. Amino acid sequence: CASSAREFYEQYF.

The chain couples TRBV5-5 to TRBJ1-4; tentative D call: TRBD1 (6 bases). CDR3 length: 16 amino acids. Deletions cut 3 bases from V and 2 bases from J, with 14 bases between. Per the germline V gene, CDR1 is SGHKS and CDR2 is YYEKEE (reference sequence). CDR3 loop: CASSSFRGSTNEKLFF. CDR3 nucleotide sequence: TGTGCCAGCAGCTCATTCAGGGGTTCGACTAATGAAAAACTGTTTTTT.

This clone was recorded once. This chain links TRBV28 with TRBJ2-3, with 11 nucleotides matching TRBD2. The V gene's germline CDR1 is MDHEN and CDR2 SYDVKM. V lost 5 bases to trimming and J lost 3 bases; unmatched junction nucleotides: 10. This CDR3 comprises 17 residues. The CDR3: CASSGSGRVKGTDTQYF. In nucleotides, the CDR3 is TGTGCCAGCAGTGGTAGCGGGAGGGTAAAGGGGACAGATACGCAGTATTTT.

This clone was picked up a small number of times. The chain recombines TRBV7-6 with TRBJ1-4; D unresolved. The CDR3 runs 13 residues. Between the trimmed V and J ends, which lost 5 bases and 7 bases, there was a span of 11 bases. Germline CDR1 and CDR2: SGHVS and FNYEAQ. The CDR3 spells CASSANPGEKLFF. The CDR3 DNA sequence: TGTGCCAGCAGCGCCAATCCGGGTGAAAAACTGTTTTTT.

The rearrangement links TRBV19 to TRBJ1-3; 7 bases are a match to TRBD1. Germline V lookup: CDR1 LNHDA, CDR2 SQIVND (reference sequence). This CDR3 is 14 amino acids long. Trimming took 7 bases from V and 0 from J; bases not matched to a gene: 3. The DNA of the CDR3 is TGTGCCAGTACTTCAGGGGGCTCTGGAAACACCATATATTTT. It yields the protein CASTSGGSGNTIYF.

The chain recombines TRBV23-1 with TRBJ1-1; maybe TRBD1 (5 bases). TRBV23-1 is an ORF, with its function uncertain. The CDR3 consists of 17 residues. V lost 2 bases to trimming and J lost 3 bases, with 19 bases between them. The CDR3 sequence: CASSQSGGDPSYTEAFF. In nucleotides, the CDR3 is TGCGCCAGCAGTCAAAGCGGGGGGGACCCCTCGTACACTGAAGCTTTCTTT.

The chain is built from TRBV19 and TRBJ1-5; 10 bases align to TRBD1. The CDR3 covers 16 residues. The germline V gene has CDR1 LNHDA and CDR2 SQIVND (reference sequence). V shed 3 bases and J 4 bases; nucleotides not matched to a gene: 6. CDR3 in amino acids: CASSMQGQGPNQPQHF. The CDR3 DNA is TGTGCCAGTAGTATGCAGGGACAGGGGCCAAATCAGCCCCAGCATTTT.

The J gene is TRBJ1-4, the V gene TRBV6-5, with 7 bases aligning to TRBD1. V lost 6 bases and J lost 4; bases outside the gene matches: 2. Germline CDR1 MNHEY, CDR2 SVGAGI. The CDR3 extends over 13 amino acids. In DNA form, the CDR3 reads TGTGCCAGCAGCCGGGACAGTAATGAAAAACTGTTTTTT. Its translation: CASSRDSNEKLFF.

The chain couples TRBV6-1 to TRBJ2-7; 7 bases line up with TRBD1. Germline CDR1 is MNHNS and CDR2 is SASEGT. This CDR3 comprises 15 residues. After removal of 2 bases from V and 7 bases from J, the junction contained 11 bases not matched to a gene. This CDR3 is CASSEQSKGAREQYF. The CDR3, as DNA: TGTGCCAGCAGTGAACAGAGTAAGGGGGCGCGGGAGCAGTACTTC.

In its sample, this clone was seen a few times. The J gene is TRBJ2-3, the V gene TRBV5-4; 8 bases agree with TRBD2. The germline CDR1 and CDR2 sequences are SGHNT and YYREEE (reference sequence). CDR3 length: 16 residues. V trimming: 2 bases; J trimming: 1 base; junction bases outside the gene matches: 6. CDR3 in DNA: TGTGCCAGCAGCTTTAGGGTAGCGGGGCGCACAGATACGCAGTATTTT. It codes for CASSFRVAGRTDTQYF. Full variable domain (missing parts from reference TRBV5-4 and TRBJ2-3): ETGVTQSPTHLIKTRGQQVTLRCSSQSGHNTVSWYQQALGQGPQFIFQYYREEENGRGNFPPRFSGLQFPNYSSELNVNALELDDSALYLCASSFRVAGRTDTQYFGPGTRLTVL.

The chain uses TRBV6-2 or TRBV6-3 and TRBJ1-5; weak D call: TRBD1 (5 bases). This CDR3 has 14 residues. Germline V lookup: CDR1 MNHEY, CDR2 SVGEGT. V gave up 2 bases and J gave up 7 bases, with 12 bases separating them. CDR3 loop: CASSYPGGSQPQHF. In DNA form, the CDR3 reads TGTGCCAGCAGTTACCCGGGGGGATCGCAGCCCCAGCATTTT.

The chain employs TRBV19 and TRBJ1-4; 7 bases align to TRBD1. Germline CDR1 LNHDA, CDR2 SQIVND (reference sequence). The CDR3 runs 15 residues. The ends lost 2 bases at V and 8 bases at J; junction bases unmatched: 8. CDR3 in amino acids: CASSILGQPAEKLFF. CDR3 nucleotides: TGTGCCAGTAGTATATTGGGACAGCCGGCAGAAAAACTGTTTTTT.

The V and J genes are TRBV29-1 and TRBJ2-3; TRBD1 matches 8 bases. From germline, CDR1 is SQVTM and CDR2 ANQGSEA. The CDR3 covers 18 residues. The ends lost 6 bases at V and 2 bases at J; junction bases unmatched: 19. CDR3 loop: CSVLTGVRALGSTDTQYF. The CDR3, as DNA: TGCAGCGTCCTGACAGGGGTGAGAGCCCTGGGCTCCACAGATACGCAGTATTTT.

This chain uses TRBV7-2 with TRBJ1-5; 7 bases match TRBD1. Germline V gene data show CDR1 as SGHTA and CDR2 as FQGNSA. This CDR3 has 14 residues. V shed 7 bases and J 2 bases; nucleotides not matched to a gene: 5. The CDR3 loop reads CASTQQGGNQPQHF. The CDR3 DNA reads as TGTGCCAGCACGCAGCAGGGGGGCAATCAGCCCCAGCATTTT.

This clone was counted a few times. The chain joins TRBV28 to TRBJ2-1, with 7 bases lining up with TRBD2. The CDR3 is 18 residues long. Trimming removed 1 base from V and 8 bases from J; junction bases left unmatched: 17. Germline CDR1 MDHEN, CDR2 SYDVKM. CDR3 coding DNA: TGTGCCAGCAGTTTATCCCGGCTGGGGCTAGCGGAAAGGGATGAGCAGTTCTTC. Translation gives CASSLSRLGLAERDEQFF.